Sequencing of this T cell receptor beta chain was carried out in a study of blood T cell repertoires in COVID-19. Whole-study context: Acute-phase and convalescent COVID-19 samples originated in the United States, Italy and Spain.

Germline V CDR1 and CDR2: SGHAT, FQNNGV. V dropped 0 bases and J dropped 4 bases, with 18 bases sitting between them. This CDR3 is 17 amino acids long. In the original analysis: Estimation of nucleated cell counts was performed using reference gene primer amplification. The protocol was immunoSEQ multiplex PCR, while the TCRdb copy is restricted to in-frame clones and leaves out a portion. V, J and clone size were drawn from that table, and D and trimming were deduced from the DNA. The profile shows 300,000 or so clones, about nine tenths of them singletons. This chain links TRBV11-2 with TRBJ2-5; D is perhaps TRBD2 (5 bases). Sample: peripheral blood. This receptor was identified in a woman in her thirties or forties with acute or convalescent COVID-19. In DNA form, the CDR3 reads TGTGCCAGCAGCTTAGATCTGGGCCGGAGGAGCGGAGAGACCCAGTACTTC. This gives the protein CASSLDLGRRSGETQYF.